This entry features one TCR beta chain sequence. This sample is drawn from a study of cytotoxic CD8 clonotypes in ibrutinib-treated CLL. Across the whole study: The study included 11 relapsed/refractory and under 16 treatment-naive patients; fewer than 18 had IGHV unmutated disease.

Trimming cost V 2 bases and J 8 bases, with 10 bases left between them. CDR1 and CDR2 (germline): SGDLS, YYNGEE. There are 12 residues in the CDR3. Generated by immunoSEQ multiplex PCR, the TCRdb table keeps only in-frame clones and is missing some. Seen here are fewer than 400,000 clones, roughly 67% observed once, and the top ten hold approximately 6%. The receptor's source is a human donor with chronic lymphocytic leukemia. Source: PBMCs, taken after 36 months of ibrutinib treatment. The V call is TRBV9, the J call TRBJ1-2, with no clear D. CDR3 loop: CASSVWGGGYTF. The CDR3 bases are TGTGCCAGCAGCGTTTGGGGTGGAGGCTACACCTTC.